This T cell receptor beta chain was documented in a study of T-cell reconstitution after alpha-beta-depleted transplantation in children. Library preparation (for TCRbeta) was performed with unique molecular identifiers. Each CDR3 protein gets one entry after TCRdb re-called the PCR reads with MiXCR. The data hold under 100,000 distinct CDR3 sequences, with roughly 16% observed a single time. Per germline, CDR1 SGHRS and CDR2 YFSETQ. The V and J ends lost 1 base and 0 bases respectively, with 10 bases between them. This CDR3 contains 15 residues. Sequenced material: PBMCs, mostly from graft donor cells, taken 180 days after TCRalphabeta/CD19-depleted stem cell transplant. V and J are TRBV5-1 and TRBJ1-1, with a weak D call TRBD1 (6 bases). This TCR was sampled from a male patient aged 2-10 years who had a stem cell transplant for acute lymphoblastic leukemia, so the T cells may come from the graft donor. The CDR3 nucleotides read TGCGCCAGCAGCTTGAGGGCAGGGGTGAACACTGAAGCTTTCTTT. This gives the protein CASSLRAGVNTEAFF.